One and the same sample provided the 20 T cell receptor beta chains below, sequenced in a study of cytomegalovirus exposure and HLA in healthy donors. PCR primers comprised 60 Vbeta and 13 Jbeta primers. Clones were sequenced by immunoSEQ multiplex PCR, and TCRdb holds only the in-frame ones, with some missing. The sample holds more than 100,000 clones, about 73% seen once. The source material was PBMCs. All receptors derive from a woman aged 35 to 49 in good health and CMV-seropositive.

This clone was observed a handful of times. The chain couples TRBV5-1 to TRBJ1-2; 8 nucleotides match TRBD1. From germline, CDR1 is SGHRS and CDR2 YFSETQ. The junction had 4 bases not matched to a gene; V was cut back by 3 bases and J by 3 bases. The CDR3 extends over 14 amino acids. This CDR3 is CASSSQGADYGYTF. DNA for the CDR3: TGCGCCAGCAGCTCCCAGGGGGCTGACTATGGCTACACCTTC.

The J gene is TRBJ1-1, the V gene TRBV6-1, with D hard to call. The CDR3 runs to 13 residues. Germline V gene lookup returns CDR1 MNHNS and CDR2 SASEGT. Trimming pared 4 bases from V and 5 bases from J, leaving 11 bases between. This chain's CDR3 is CASSGAARTEAFF. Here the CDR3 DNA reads TGTGCCAGCAGTGGGGCCGCAAGGACTGAAGCTTTCTTT.

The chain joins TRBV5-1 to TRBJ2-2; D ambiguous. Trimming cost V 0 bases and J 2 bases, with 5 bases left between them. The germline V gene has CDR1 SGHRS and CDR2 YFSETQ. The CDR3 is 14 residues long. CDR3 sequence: CASSLVPNTGELFF. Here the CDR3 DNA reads TGCGCCAGCAGCTTGGTTCCTAACACCGGGGAGCTGTTTTTT.

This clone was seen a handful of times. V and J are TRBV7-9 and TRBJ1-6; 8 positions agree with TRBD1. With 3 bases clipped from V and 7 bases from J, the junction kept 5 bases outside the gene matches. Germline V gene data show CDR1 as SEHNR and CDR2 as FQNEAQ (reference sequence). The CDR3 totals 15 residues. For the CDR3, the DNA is TGTGCCAGCAGCTTGAATCAGGGGGCGAATTCACCCCTCCACTTT. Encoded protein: CASSLNQGANSPLHF.

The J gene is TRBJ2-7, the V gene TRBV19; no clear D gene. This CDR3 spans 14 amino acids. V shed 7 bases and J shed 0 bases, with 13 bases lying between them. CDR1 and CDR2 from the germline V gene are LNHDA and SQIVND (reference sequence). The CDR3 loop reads CASMWSARSYEQYF. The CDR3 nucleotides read TGTGCCAGTATGTGGTCAGCGCGCTCCTACGAGCAGTACTTC.

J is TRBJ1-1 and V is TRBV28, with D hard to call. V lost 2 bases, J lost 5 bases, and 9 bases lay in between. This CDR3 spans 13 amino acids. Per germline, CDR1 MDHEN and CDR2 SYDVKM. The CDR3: CASSLGGGTEAFF. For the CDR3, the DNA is TGTGCCAGCAGTTTAGGCGGTGGGACTGAAGCTTTCTTT.

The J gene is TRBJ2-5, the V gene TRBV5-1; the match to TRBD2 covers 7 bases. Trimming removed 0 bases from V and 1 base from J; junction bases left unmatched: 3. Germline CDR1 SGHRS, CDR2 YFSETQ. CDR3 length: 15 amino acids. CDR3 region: CASSLAASGQETQYF. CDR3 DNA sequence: TGCGCCAGCAGCTTGGCAGCTAGCGGCCAAGAGACCCAGTACTTC. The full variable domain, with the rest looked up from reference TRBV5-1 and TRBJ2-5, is KAGVTQTPRYLIKTRGQQVTLSCSPISGHRSVSWYQQTPGQGLQFLFEYFSETQRNKGNFPGRFSGRQFSNSRSEMNVSTLELGDSALYLCASSLAASGQETQYFGPGTRLLVL.

CDR3 in amino acids: CASSLYSLNTGELFF. The CDR3 coding sequence is TGCGCCAGCAGCTTGTATTCCCTCAACACCGGGGAGCTGTTTTTT. V usage is TRBV5-1 and J usage is TRBJ2-2; no clear D. This CDR3 spans 15 amino acids. Trimming pared 1 base from V and 2 bases from J, leaving 9 bases between. Per the germline V gene, CDR1 is SGHRS and CDR2 is YFSETQ. The full variable domain, completed using reference TRBV5-1 and TRBJ2-2, is KAGVTQTPRYLIKTRGQQVTLSCSPISGHRSVSWYQQTPGQGLQFLFEYFSETQRNKGNFPGRFSGRQFSNSRSEMNVSTLELGDSALYLCASSLYSLNTGELFFGEGSRLTVL.

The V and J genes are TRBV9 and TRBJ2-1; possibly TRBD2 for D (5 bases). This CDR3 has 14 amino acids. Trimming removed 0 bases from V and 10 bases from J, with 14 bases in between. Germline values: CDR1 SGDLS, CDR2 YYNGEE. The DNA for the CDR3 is TGTGCCAGCAGCGTAGGCGGTAGCGTGGGGGAGCAGTTCTTC. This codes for CASSVGGSVGEQFF.

CDR3 protein: CASSQRGDGVADTQYF. The CDR3, as DNA: TGTGCCAGCAGCCAGCGGGGGGATGGGGTGGCAGATACGCAGTATTTT. The V gene is TRBV9, the J gene TRBJ2-3; TRBD2 matches 9 bases. Germline V gene sequence: CDR1 SGDLS, CDR2 YYNGEE. The length of the CDR3 is 16 residues. Trimming cost V 4 bases and J 4 bases; bases outside gene matches: 10.

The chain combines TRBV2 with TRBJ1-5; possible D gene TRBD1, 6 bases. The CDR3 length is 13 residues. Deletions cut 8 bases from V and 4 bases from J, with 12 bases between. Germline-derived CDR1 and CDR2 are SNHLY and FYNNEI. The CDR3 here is CASSGDVNQPQHF. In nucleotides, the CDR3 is TGTGCCAGCTCAGGGGACGTGAATCAGCCCCAGCATTTT.

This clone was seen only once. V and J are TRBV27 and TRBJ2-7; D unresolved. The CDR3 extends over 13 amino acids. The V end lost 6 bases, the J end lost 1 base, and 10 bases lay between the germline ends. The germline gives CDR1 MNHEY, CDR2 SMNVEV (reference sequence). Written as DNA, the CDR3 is TGTGCCAGCAGACAGCTTGATTCCTACGAGCAGTACTTC. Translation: CASRQLDSYEQYF.

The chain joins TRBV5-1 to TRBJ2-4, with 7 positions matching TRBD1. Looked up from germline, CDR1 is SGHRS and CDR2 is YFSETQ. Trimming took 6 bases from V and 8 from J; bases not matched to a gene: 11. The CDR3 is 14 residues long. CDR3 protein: CASTPRQGDYIQYF. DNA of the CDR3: TGCGCCAGCACCCCGAGACAGGGTGATTACATTCAGTACTTC.

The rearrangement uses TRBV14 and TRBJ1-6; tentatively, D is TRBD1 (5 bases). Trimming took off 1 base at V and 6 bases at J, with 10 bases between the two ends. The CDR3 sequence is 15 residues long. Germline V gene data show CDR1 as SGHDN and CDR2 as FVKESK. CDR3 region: CASSQGRQTNSPLHF. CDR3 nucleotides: TGTGCCAGCAGCCAAGGACGACAGACTAATTCACCCCTCCACTTT.

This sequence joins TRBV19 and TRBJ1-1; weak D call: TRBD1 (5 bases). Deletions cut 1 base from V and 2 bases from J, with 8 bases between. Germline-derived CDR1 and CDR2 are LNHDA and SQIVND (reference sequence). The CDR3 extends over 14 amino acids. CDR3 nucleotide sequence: TGTGCCAGTAGTATAGTACAGGCCAACACTGAAGCTTTCTTT. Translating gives CASSIVQANTEAFF.

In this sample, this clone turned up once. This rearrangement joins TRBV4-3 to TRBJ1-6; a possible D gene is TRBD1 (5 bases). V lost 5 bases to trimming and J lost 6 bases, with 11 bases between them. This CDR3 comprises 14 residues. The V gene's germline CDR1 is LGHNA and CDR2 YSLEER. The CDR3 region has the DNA TGCGCCAGCAGCTCTGGGGCTGCTAATTCACCCCTCCACTTT. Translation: CASSSGAANSPLHF.

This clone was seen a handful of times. The CDR3: CASSTGTVTQPQHF. In DNA, the CDR3 is TGTGCCAGCAGTACCGGGACAGTAACCCAGCCCCAGCATTTT. This chain connects TRBV6-1 to TRBJ1-5; 7 nucleotides align to TRBD1. The CDR3 length is 14 residues. V dropped 5 bases and J dropped 7; count of bases not matched to a gene: 8. Germline lookup yields CDR1 MNHNS and CDR2 SASEGT.

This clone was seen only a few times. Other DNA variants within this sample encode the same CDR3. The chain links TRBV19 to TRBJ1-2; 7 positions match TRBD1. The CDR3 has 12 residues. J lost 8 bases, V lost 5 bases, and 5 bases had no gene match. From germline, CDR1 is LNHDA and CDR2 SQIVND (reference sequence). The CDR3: CASSPQGGGYTF. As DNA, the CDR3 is TGTGCCAGTAGTCCTCAGGGGGGCGGCTACACCTTC.

CDR3 nucleotides: TGTGCCAGCTCACCAAGCCGGACAGCGAACACTGAAGCTTTCTTT. This codes for CASSPSRTANTEAFF. V usage is TRBV18 and J usage is TRBJ1-1; D is possibly TRBD1 (6 bases). V was trimmed by 2 bases and J by 1 base, leaving 11 bases between them. The CDR3 is 15 residues long. Germline CDR1 KGHSH, CDR2 LQKENI.

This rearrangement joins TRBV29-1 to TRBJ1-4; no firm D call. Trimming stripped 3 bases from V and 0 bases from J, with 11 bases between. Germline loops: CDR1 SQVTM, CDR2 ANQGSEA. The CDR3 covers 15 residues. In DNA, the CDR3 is TGCAGCGTTGATTCGCAGGAATCAACTAATGAAAAACTGTTTTTT. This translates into CSVDSQESTNEKLFF.